A selection of T cell receptor beta chains follows, all from one sample in a study of blood T cells in healthy people across ages. TCRdb passed the 5' RACE reads through MiXCR, listing each CDR3 protein once. The sample contains 800,000 or so distinct CDR3 sequences, about 25% of which appear only once. This same sample was also part of a study on T cells of mothers and their children.

Sequencing was performed on blood. These TCRs come from a boy aged 5-17 years in good health. The CDR3 runs from the conserved cysteine through the conserved F or W. The D gene is left open where the match is weak. Some rows have no size entry. The others give once, few or many, or a class for an expanded clone.

d_gene,v_gene,abundance,len,j_gene,CDR3aa,CDR3nt
-,TRBV9,few,13,TRBJ2-1,CASSEKIVGEQFF,TGTGCCAGCAGCGAGAAAATAGTGGGTGAGCAGTTCTTC
TRBD1,TRBV28,few,18,TRBJ2-6,CASSLTGQPSSGANVLTF,TGTGCCAGCAGTTTAACGGGACAGCCAAGCTCTGGGGCCAACGTCCTGACTTTC
-,TRBV14,-,15,TRBJ1-2,CASSHFEADGYGYTF,TGTGCCAGCAGCCATTTTGAGGCAGACGGCTATGGCTACACCTTC
-,TRBV3-1,-,14,TRBJ1-1,CASSQAKASSGAFF,TGTGCCAGCAGCCAAGCTAAAGCCTCGTCGGGGGCATTCTTT
-,TRBV6-1,few,15,TRBJ2-5,CASSYLQGSQETQYF,TGTGCCAGCAGCTACCTACAGGGATCCCAAGAGACCCAGTACTTC
-,TRBV15,-,16,TRBJ1-5,CATSRGAGDSNQPQHF,TGTGCCACCAGCAGAGGTGCAGGGGATAGCAATCAGCCCCAGCATTTT
TRBD1,TRBV6-2/TRBV6-3,few,17,TRBJ1-1,CASSSIRQGIRNTEAFF,TGTGCCAGCAGTTCCATAAGACAGGGGATCCGGAACACTGAAGCTTTCTTT
-,TRBV29-1,-,13,TRBJ1-1,CSVGGDRVTEAFF,TGCAGCGTTGGGGGGGATCGGGTCACTGAAGCTTTCTTT
TRBD2,TRBV7-2,-,15,TRBJ2-1,CASSQTSGSYDEQFF,TGTGCCAGCAGTCAGACTAGCGGGAGCTACGATGAGCAGTTCTTC
-,TRBV28,-,15,TRBJ2-7,CAAVAGPQGLGEQYF,TGTGCCGCAGTAGCAGGTCCCCAGGGGTTGGGCGAGCAGTACTTC
TRBD1,TRBV7-9,many,16,TRBJ2-5,CASSLGPTGLQETQYF,TGTGCCAGCAGCTTAGGGCCGACAGGGCTTCAAGAGACCCAGTACTTC
TRBD2,TRBV9,few,15,TRBJ2-5,CASSPGGGRQETQYF,TGTGCCAGCAGCCCGGGAGGGGGGCGGCAAGAGACCCAGTACTTC
-,TRBV25-1,few,14,TRBJ2-5,CASEQLGGTETQYF,TGTGCCAGCGAACAGCTGGGGGGAACTGAGACCCAGTACTTC
-,TRBV5-5,-,14,TRBJ2-3,CASSLAIGADTQYF,TGTGCCAGCAGCTTGGCCATAGGGGCAGATACGCAGTATTTT
-,TRBV12-3/TRBV12-4,-,11,TRBJ2-7,CASSAFYEQYF,TGTGCCAGCAGTGCGTTCTACGAGCAGTACTTC
TRBD1,TRBV7-8,few,17,TRBJ2-3,CASSLGDSYLSTDTQYF,TGTGCCAGCAGCTTAGGGGACAGTTACCTTAGCACAGATACGCAGTATTTT
-,TRBV29-1,many,15,TRBJ2-1,CSVDFGTRSYNEQFF,TGCAGCGTTGATTTTGGGACCCGCTCCTACAATGAGCAGTTCTTC
-,TRBV12-3/TRBV12-4,-,15,TRBJ1-4,CASSMEGLPNENLFF,TGTGCCAGCAGTATGGAAGGGTTGCCTAATGAAAACCTGTTTTTT
-,TRBV5-1,many,15,TRBJ1-2,CASSLVVGPDYGYTF,TGCGCCAGCAGCTTGGTGGTGGGTCCGGACTATGGCTACACCTTC
-,TRBV20-1,few,12,TRBJ1-1,CSARGPLTEAFF,TGCAGTGCTAGAGGCCCGCTCACTGAAGCTTTCTTT
TRBD1,TRBV7-2,many,13,TRBJ2-5,CASSLGQGETQYF,TGTGCCAGCAGCTTAGGACAGGGGGAGACCCAGTACTTC
-,TRBV9,once,15,TRBJ2-2,CAGSVDGTEDGELFF,TGTGCCGGCAGCGTAGACGGGACCGAGGACGGGGAGCTGTTTTTT